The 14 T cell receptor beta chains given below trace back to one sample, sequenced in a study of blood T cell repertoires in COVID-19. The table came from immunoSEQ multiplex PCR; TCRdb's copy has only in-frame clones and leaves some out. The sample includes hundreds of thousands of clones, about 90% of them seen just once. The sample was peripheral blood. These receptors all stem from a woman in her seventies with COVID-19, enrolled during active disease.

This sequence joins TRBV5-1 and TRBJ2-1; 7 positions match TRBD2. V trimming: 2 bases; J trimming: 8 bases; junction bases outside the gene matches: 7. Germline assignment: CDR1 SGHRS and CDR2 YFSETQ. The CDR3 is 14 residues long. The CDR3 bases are TGCGCCAGCAGCTTATGGGGGGGTACCTATGAGCAGTTCTTC. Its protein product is CASSLWGGTYEQFF.

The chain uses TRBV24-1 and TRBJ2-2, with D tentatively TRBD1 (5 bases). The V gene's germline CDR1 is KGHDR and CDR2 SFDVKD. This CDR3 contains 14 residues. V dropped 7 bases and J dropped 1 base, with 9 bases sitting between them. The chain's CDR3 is CATRETENTGELFF. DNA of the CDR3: TGTGCCACCAGGGAGACAGAGAACACCGGGGAGCTGTTTTTT.

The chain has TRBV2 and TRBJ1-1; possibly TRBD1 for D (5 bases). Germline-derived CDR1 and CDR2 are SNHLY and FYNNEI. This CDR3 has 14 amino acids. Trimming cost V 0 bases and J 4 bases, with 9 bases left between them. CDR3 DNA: TGTGCCAGCAGTGAAGCAGGCAGGGCCACTGAAGCTTTCTTT. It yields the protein CASSEAGRATEAFF.

CDR3 region: CASSVTSGGAREQFF. In nucleotides, the CDR3 is TGTGCCAGCAGCGTAACTAGCGGGGGGGCTCGTGAGCAGTTCTTC. V is TRBV9 and J is TRBJ2-1; TRBD2 matches 13 bases. V trimming: 1 base; J trimming: 9 bases; junction bases outside the gene matches: 4. This CDR3 has 15 residues. CDR1 and CDR2 (germline): SGDLS, YYNGEE.

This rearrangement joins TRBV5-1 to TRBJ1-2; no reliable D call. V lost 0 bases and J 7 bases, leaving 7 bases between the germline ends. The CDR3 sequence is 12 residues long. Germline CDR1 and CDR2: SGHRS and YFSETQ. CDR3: CASSLDIFGYTF. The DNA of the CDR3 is TGCGCCAGCAGCTTGGACATCTTTGGCTACACCTTC.

Here the CDR3 DNA reads TGTGCCAGCAGCTTAATGGGGGGTGTAGGGGAGACCCAGTACTTC. The encoded protein is CASSLMGGVGETQYF. This chain uses TRBV7-2 with TRBJ2-5; D is possibly TRBD2 (6 bases). V was cut by 2 bases and J by 5 bases, with 15 bases left in between. Germline values: CDR1 SGHTA, CDR2 FQGNSA. This CDR3 has 15 residues.

CDR3 amino acids: CASSLGQGFGNTIYF. CDR3 nucleotide sequence: TGTGCCAGCAGTTTAGGACAGGGCTTTGGAAACACCATATATTTT. V is TRBV28 and J is TRBJ1-3, with 8 bases that match TRBD1. The germline V gene has CDR1 MDHEN and CDR2 SYDVKM. The V and J ends lost 2 bases and 3 bases, in that order; junction bases with no gene match: 3. This CDR3 region has 15 residues.

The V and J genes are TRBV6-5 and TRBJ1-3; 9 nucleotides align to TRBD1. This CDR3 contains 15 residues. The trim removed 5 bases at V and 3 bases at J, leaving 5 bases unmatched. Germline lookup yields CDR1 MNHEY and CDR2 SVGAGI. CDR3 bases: TGTGCCAGCAGTCAAACAGGGGGCAGTGGAAACACCATATATTTT. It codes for CASSQTGGSGNTIYF.

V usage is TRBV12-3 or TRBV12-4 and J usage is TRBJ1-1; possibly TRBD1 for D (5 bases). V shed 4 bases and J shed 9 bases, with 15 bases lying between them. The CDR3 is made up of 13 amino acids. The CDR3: CASSSYRGDKAFF. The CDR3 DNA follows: TGTGCCAGCAGTTCCTATCGGGGGGATAAAGCTTTCTTT.

The CDR3 DNA is TGTGCCAGCAGCCCCCCCGGACAGGGATACGAGCAGTACTTC. This codes for CASSPPGQGYEQYF. V is TRBV7-9 and J is TRBJ2-7; TRBD1 matches 8 bases. Trimming removed 5 bases from V and 4 bases from J; junction bases left unmatched: 7. From germline, CDR1 is SEHNR and CDR2 FQNEAQ (reference sequence). The CDR3 spans 14 residues.

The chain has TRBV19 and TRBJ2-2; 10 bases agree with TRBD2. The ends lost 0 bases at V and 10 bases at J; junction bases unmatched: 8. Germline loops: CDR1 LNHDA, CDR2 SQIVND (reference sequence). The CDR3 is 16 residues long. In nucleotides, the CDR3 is TGTGCCAGTAGTATAGAGGTAGTCAGCGGGGGGGAGGAGCTGTTTTTT. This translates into CASSIEVVSGGEELFF.

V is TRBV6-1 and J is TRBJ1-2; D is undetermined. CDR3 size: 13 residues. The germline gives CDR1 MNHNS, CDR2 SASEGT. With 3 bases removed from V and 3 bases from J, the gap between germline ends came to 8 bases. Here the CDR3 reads CASSERRDYGYTF. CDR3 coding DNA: TGTGCCAGCAGTGAGAGACGGGACTATGGCTACACCTTC.

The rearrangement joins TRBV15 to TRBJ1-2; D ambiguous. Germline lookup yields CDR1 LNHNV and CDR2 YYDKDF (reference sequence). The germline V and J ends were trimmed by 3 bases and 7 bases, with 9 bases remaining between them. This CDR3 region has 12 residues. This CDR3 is CATSRAEAGYTF. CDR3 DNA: TGTGCCACCAGCAGGGCGGAGGCTGGCTACACCTTC.

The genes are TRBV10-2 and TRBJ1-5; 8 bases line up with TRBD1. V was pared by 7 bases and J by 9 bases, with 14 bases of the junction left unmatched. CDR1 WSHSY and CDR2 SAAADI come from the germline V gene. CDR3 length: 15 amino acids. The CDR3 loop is CASTSQDRAGRPQHF. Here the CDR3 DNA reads TGCGCCAGCACCTCCCAGGACAGGGCCGGAAGGCCCCAGCATTTT.